The T cell receptor (beta chain) described here comes from a study of cytomegalovirus exposure and HLA in healthy donors. Study-level results: The likely origin of a cluster of highly shared sequence variants was a sequencing artifact. The study listed about 150 cytomegalovirus-associated TCR beta chains.

V shed 4 bases and J 0 bases; nucleotides not matched to a gene: 13. The CDR3 totals 18 residues. The germline V gene encodes CDR1 SQVTM and CDR2 ANQGSEA. Notes on this clone: The antigen is unknown.

Vbeta (60) and Jbeta (13) primers were used in the PCR. In the original workflow: Unique TCR beta chains totaled roughly 80 million in a later count, with around 10 million of them shared. Libraries were prepared by immunoSEQ multiplex PCR; TCRdb keeps only in-frame clonotypes and omits some of them. V and J calls and clone size are given by that table; D and trimming were obtained from the DNA. This sample carries some 180,000 clones, roughly four fifths of them seen once, and the ten largest clones take around 3%. Sequencing used PBMCs. The sequence came from a male donor in good health and CMV-seronegative. The chain couples TRBV29-1 to TRBJ2-1; 9 nucleotides align to TRBD2. CDR3 sequence: CSVVSRLAGPHSYNEQFF. The CDR3 DNA sequence: TGCAGCGTTGTGTCGCGGCTAGCGGGGCCTCACTCCTACAATGAGCAGTTCTTC.